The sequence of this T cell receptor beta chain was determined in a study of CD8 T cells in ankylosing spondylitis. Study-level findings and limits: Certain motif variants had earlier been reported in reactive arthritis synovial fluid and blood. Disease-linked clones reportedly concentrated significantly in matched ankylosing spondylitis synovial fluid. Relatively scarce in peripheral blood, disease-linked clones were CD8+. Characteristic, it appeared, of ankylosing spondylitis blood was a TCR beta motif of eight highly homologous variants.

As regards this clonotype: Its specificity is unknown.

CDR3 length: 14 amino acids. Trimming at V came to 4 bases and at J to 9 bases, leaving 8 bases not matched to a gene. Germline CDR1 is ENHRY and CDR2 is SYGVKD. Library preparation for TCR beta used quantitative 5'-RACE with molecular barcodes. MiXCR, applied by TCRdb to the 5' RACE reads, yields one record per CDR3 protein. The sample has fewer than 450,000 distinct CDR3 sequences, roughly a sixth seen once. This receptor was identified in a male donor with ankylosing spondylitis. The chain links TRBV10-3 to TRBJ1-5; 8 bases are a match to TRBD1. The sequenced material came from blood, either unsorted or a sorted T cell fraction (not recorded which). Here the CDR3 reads CAISGNRGGTPQHF. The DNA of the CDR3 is TGTGCCATCAGTGGGAACAGGGGGGGGACGCCCCAGCATTTT.